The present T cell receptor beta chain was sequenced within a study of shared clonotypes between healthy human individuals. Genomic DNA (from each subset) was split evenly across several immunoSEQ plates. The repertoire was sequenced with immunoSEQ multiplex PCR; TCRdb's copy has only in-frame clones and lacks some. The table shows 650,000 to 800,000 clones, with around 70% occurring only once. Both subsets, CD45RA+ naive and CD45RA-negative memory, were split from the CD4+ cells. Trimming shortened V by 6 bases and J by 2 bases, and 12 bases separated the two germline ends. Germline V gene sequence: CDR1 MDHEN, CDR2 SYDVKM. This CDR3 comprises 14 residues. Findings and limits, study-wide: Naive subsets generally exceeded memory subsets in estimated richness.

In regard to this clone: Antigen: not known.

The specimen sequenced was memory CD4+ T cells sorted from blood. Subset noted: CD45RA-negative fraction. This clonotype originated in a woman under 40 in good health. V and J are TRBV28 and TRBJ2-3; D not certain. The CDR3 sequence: CASSHADDTDTQYF. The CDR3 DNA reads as TGTGCCAGCAGCCATGCCGACGACACAGATACGCAGTATTTT.